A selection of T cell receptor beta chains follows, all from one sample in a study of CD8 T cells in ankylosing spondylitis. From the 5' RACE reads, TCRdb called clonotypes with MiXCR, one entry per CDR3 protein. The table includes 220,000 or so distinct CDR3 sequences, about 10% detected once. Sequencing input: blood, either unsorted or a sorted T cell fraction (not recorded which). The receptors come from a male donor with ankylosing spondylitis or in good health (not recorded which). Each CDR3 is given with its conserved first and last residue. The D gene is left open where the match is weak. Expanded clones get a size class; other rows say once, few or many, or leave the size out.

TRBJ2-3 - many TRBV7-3 CASSLQGYTDTQYF TGTGCCAGCAGCTTACAGGGGTACACAGATACGCAGTATTTT
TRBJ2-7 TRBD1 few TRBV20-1 CSAVLTGTGGYEQYF TGCAGTGCTGTCTTGACCGGGACAGGGGGCTACGAGCAGTACTTC
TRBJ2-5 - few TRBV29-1 CSVERDGAGLQETQYF TGCAGCGTTGAAAGGGACGGGGCGGGCCTTCAAGAGACCCAGTACTTC
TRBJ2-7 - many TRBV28 CASKPDPSSYEQYF TGTGCCAGCAAGCCTGACCCTAGCTCCTACGAGCAGTACTTC
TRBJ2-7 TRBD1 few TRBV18 CASSPSEDRYYEQYF TGTGCCAGCTCACCCAGCGAGGACAGGTACTACGAGCAGTACTTC
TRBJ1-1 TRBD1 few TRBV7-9 CASRRQGAAEAFF TGTGCCAGCAGGCGACAGGGGGCGGCTGAAGCTTTCTTT
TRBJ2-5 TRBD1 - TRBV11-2 CASSFRQGSSETQYF TGTGCCAGCAGCTTTCGACAGGGGTCTTCGGAGACCCAGTACTTC
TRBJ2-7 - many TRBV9 CASSPPSGGSNYEQYF TGTGCCAGCAGCCCCCCGTCGGGGGGCTCTAACTACGAGCAGTACTTC
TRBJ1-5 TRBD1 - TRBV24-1 CATSDSGGGGQPQHF TGTGCCACCAGTGATTCAGGGGGCGGCGGTCAGCCCCAGCATTTT
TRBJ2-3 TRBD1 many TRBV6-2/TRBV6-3 CASTLGSSTGVGLSLTDTQYF TGTGCCAGCACCCTGGGCTCGTCGACAGGGGTGGGCCTCTCCCTCACAGATACGCAGTATTTT
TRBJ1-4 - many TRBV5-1 CASSFDSYEKLFF TGCGCCAGCAGCTTCGACAGTTACGAAAAACTGTTTTTT
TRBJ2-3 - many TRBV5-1 CASSLQDWRVDTQYF TGCGCCAGCAGCTTGCAGGATTGGCGGGTAGATACGCAGTATTTT
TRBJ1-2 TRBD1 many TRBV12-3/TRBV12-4 CASSLTGKGYGYTF TGTGCCAGCAGTTTGACAGGGAAAGGCTATGGCTACACCTTC
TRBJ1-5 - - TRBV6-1 CASGVGGSNQPQHF TGTGCCAGCGGGGTAGGGGGTAGCAATCAGCCCCAGCATTTT
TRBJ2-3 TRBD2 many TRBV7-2 CASSLGGASRDTQYF TGTGCCAGCAGCCTCGGGGGGGCCTCAAGAGATACGCAGTATTTT
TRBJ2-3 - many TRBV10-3 CAISLQERTDTQYF TGTGCCATCAGTCTACAGGAGCGCACAGATACGCAGTATTTT
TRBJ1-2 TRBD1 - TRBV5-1 CASSLRGTANYGYTF TGCGCCAGCAGCCTGAGAGGGACAGCTAACTATGGCTACACCTTC